What follows are 19 T cell receptor beta chains derived from one specimen sequenced in a study of T cell responses to AZD1222 COVID-19 vaccine. Clones were sequenced by immunoSEQ multiplex PCR, and TCRdb holds only the in-frame ones, with some missing. The sample consists of just over 60,000 clones, over 70% of them appearing once. The source was peripheral blood, collected on day 0 of AZD1222 vaccination. The receptor set was obtained from an adult in good health.

This clone was counted a few times. V gene TRBV11-2 combines with J gene TRBJ1-1; D not resolved. The CDR3 sequence is 16 residues long. From germline, CDR1 is SGHAT and CDR2 FQNNGV. V was trimmed by 4 bases and J by 1 base, leaving 16 bases between them. The CDR3 sequence is CASSSPVPRQNTEAFF. The DNA of the CDR3 is TGTGCCAGCAGCTCGCCGGTTCCCAGGCAGAACACTGAAGCTTTCTTT.

This clone turned up a few times. The chain carries TRBV9 and TRBJ2-3, with D possibly TRBD1 on 5 matching bases. Germline V CDR1 and CDR2: SGDLS, YYNGEE. CDR3 length: 15 amino acids. V dropped 4 bases and J dropped 3 bases, with 15 bases sitting between them. CDR3 in amino acids: CASSTRQIYTDTQYF. The CDR3 DNA sequence: TGTGCCAGCAGCACCAGACAGATATATACAGATACGCAGTATTTT.

The V gene is TRBV9, the J gene TRBJ2-7, with TRBD2 identical over 14 bases. Germline lookup yields CDR1 SGDLS and CDR2 YYNGEE. CDR3 size: 15 residues. V gave up 4 bases and J gave up 4 bases; unmatched junction bases: 4. DNA of the CDR3: TGTGCCAGCAGCAGGACTAGCGGGGGGCGTTACGAGCAGTACTTC. Its translation: CASSRTSGGRYEQYF.

The CDR3 coding sequence is TGTGCCAGCTCACCCGCAGGACAAGCTAACTATGGCTACACCTTC. Its translation: CASSPAGQANYGYTF. This chain links TRBV18 with TRBJ1-2; TRBD1 might be the D (5 bases). Germline V gene sequence: CDR1 KGHSH, CDR2 LQKENI. V was clipped by 3 bases and J by 0 bases, with 11 bases between them. The length of the CDR3 is 15 residues. Together with reference TRBV18 and TRBJ1-2, the CDR3 gives the full variable domain: NAGVMQNPRHLVRRRGQEARLRCSPMKGHSHVYWYRQLPEEGLKFMVYLQKENIIDESGMPKERFSAEFPKEGPSILRIQQVVRGDSAAYFCASSPAGQANYGYTFGSGTRLTVV.

In this sample, this clone turned up once. The rearrangement joins TRBV18 to TRBJ2-1, with D uncertain. Germline loops: CDR1 KGHSH, CDR2 LQKENI. V dropped 3 bases and J dropped 0 bases, with 15 bases sitting between them. CDR3 size: 17 residues. The chain's CDR3 is CASSPPVSASSYNEQFF. CDR3 nucleotides: TGTGCCAGCTCACCCCCAGTCTCGGCCAGCTCCTACAATGAGCAGTTCTTC. The whole variable domain, remainder taken from reference TRBV18 and TRBJ2-1, is NAGVMQNPRHLVRRRGQEARLRCSPMKGHSHVYWYRQLPEEGLKFMVYLQKENIIDESGMPKERFSAEFPKEGPSILRIQQVVRGDSAAYFCASSPPVSASSYNEQFFGPGTRLTVL.

The chain has TRBV6-5 and TRBJ1-2; D is possibly TRBD1 (5 bases). Trimming removed 7 bases at V and 6 bases at J, with 15 bases between. Per the germline V gene, CDR1 is MNHEY and CDR2 is SVGAGI. The CDR3 has 13 residues. CDR3 in amino acids: CASKALQDDGYTF. In DNA, the CDR3 is TGTGCCAGCAAGGCACTACAGGACGATGGCTACACCTTC.

The chain joins TRBV23-1 to TRBJ1-1, with D uncertain. TRBV23-1 carries the ORF label, with uncertain function. The CDR3 length is 15 residues. Trimming stripped 0 bases from V and 4 bases from J, with 12 bases between. The CDR3 loop reads CASSQSDARGTEAFF. The DNA of the CDR3 is TGCGCCAGCAGTCAATCGGACGCTCGGGGCACTGAAGCTTTCTTT.

The chain carries TRBV3-1 (or the pseudogene TRBV3-2) and TRBJ1-2, with a weak D call TRBD1 (5 bases). Germline loops: CDR1 LGHDT, CDR2 YNNKEL (reference sequence). This CDR3 has 16 residues. Trimming took off 0 bases at V and 4 bases at J, with 15 bases between the two ends. CDR3 bases: TGTGCCAGCAGCCAAGATTTGGCAGGGACTGGCTATGGCTACACCTTC. Its translation is CASSQDLAGTGYGYTF.

This clone was seen once. The genes are TRBV7-9 and TRBJ1-6; 10 bases are shared with TRBD1. Germline CDR1 SEHNR, CDR2 FQNEAQ (reference sequence). CDR3 size: 15 residues. V lost 6 bases, J lost 7 bases, and 6 bases stayed unmatched. CDR3 DNA: TGTGCCAGCAGGCCCCAGGGACAGGGGAATTCACCCCTCCACTTT. It codes for CASRPQGQGNSPLHF.

The rearrangement links TRBV18 to TRBJ2-1, with 9 bases matching TRBD1. The CDR3 length is 16 residues. The V gene end was trimmed by 1 base and the J gene end by 4 bases; junction bases not matched to a gene: 5. Germline V CDR1 and CDR2: KGHSH, LQKENI. The CDR3, as DNA: TGTGCCAGCTCACCACTCGGGACAGGGTGGTACAATGAGCAGTTCTTC. It is translated as CASSPLGTGWYNEQFF. The full variable domain, rest sourced from reference TRBV18 and TRBJ2-1, is NAGVMQNPRHLVRRRGQEARLRCSPMKGHSHVYWYRQLPEEGLKFMVYLQKENIIDESGMPKERFSAEFPKEGPSILRIQQVVRGDSAAYFCASSPLGTGWYNEQFFGPGTRLTVL.

This clone has a handful of counts. The V gene is TRBV6-2 or TRBV6-3, the J gene TRBJ1-1; D is undetermined. The V end was cut by 2 bases, the J end by 1 base, with 11 bases between. CDR3 length: 15 amino acids. Germline CDR1 reads MNHEY; CDR2 reads SVGEGT. The CDR3 is CASSYPDERNTEAFF. CDR3 nucleotide sequence: TGTGCCAGCAGTTACCCGGACGAGAGGAACACTGAAGCTTTCTTT.

Only a few counts were recorded for this clone. The V and J genes are TRBV5-1 and TRBJ1-6; D not resolved. CDR1 is SGHRS and CDR2 is YFSETQ in the germline V gene. The V end lost 0 bases, the J end lost 9 bases, and 13 bases lay between the germline ends. This CDR3 has 15 amino acids. The CDR3 spells CASSLDSASGSPLHF. CDR3 DNA: TGCGCCAGCAGCTTGGATTCAGCGTCGGGTTCACCCCTCCACTTT.

The rearrangement links TRBV9 to TRBJ2-3; TRBD2 might be the D (7 bases). Germline-derived CDR1 and CDR2 are SGDLS and YYNGEE. The CDR3 runs to 16 residues. V was cut by 0 bases and J by 6 bases, with 17 bases left in between. The CDR3 sequence is CASSVEGGGAGDTQYF. In DNA form, the CDR3 reads TGTGCCAGCAGCGTAGAGGGCGGGGGCGCTGGGGATACGCAGTATTTT. Combining the CDR3 with reference TRBV9 and TRBJ2-3 gives the whole variable domain DSGVTQTPKHLITATGQRVTLRCSPRSGDLSVYWYQQSLDQGLQFLIQYYNGEERAKGNILERFSAQQFPDLHSELNLSSLELGDSALYFCASSVEGGGAGDTQYFGPGTRLTVL.

The chain recombines TRBV13 with TRBJ2-6; no firm D call. This CDR3 has 14 amino acids. Germline CDR1 PRHDT, CDR2 FYEKMQ (reference sequence). V was shortened by 4 bases and J by 3 bases, with 7 bases between the two germline ends. The CDR3 reads CASSSVDGANVLTF. For the CDR3, the DNA is TGTGCCAGCAGCTCCGTCGATGGGGCCAACGTCCTGACTTTC.

The chain recombines TRBV19 with TRBJ1-4, with 10 nucleotides matching TRBD1. V gave up 11 bases and J gave up 5 bases; unmatched junction bases: 8. Per the germline V gene, CDR1 is LNHDA and CDR2 is SQIVND (reference sequence). The CDR3 covers 14 residues. Here the CDR3 DNA reads TGTGCCGGGGGACAGGGGAGGCAAAATGAAAAACTGTTTTTT. Translation: CAGGQGRQNEKLFF.

The rearrangement links TRBV3-1 (or the pseudogene TRBV3-2) to TRBJ2-3; D not resolved. This CDR3 is built from 13 residues. V lost 3 bases and J 2 bases, leaving 6 bases between the germline ends. Germline CDR1 is LGHDT and CDR2 is YNNKEL (reference sequence). CDR3 amino acids: CASSQRYTDTQYF. Here the CDR3 DNA reads TGTGCCAGCAGCCAGAGGTACACAGATACGCAGTATTTT.

The chain joins TRBV3-1 (or the pseudogene TRBV3-2) to TRBJ2-2; 9 nucleotides agree with TRBD1. CDR1 is LGHDT and CDR2 is YNNKEL in the germline V gene (reference sequence). The CDR3 has 16 residues. Trimming took 5 bases from V and 7 from J; bases not matched to a gene: 11. CDR3 protein: CASSKRGTGNFGELFF. The CDR3 DNA reads TGTGCCAGCAGCAAACGCGGGACAGGGAATTTCGGGGAGCTGTTTTTT.

V usage is TRBV29-1 and J usage is TRBJ1-3, with D unresolved. The CDR3 has 13 residues. The ends were cut back, 2 bases at V and 7 bases at J, with 12 bases in the middle. Germline V gene data show CDR1 as SQVTM and CDR2 as ANQGSEA. CDR3 residues: CSVERSEGNTIYF. The CDR3 nucleotides are TGCAGCGTTGAACGGTCTGAAGGCAACACCATATATTTT.

Here the CDR3 reads CASSPGQLALHF. CDR3 sequence (DNA): TGTGCCAGCAGCCCGGGACAGTTAGCCCTCCACTTT. The V call is TRBV7-2, the J call TRBJ1-6; the match to TRBD1 covers 7 bases. CDR1 and CDR2 from the germline V gene are SGHTA and FQGNSA. The V segment lost 5 bases and the J segment 14 bases; nucleotides outside the gene matches: 6. The CDR3 covers 12 residues.